Listed here are 7 T cell receptor beta chains from one sample, sequenced in a study of shared clonotypes between healthy human individuals. Naive CD8 cells lacked CD45RO and underwent positive selection for CCR7, leaving out terminally differentiated effector memory CD45RA+ cells. Profiling relied on immunoSEQ multiplex PCR, and the TCRdb table lists in-frame clones only, not all of them. This table has 2 million to 2.5 million clones, approximately 94% appearing once. The sequenced sample consisted of naive CD8+ T cells sorted from blood. The receptors here all came from a man in his late teens or twenties in good health.

The chain recombines TRBV11-2 with TRBJ2-3; TRBD2 aligns across 11 bases. CDR3 size: 17 residues. Per germline, CDR1 SGHAT and CDR2 FQNNGV. With V trimmed by 5 bases and J by 0 bases, 7 bases remained unmatched. CDR3 sequence (DNA): TGTGCCAGCAGCCATGGGACTAGCGGCCTTAGCACAGATACGCAGTATTTT. Its protein is CASSHGTSGLSTDTQYF.

The chain joins TRBV7-9 to TRBJ1-6; D might be TRBD1 (5 bases). V lost 3 bases to trimming and J lost 10 bases, with 13 bases between them. The V gene's germline CDR1 is SEHNR and CDR2 FQNEAQ (reference sequence). CDR3 length: 14 amino acids. CDR3 sequence reads: CASSFLEGPSPLHF. The CDR3 DNA reads TGTGCCAGCAGCTTTCTTGAGGGGCCCTCACCCCTCCACTTT. The complete variable domain, with remaining parts taken from reference TRBV7-9 and TRBJ1-6, reads DTGVSQNPRHKITKRGQNVTFRCDPISEHNRLYWYRQTLGQGPEFLTYFQNEAQLEKSRLLSDRFSAERPKGSFSTLEIQRTEQGDSAMYLCASSFLEGPSPLHFGNGTRLTVT.

This chain joins TRBV7-9 and TRBJ1-2, with D hard to call. The germline V gene has CDR1 SEHNR and CDR2 FQNEAQ (reference sequence). This CDR3 comprises 13 residues. V was shortened by 6 bases and J by 6 bases, with 14 bases between the two germline ends. CDR3 coding DNA: TGTGCCAGCAGTCCCCCGCTGGCGGATGGCTACACCTTC. Amino acid sequence: CASSPPLADGYTF. The whole variable domain, filled in from reference TRBV7-9 and TRBJ1-2, reads DTGVSQNPRHKITKRGQNVTFRCDPISEHNRLYWYRQTLGQGPEFLTYFQNEAQLEKSRLLSDRFSAERPKGSFSTLEIQRTEQGDSAMYLCASSPPLADGYTFGSGTRLTVV.

V usage is TRBV28 and J usage is TRBJ2-1; 12 bases line up with TRBD2. The CDR3 covers 13 residues. Germline CDR1 MDHEN, CDR2 SYDVKM. V shed 9 bases, J shed 9 bases, and the junction held 6 bases outside the gene matches. CDR3 sequence reads: CASRLAGVTEQFF. The CDR3 DNA is TGTGCCAGTAGACTAGCGGGGGTCACTGAGCAGTTCTTC.

This chain connects TRBV7-9 to TRBJ1-5; D perhaps matches TRBD1 (5 bases). CDR3 length equals 16 residues. Germline CDR1 SEHNR, CDR2 FQNEAQ (reference sequence). V was trimmed by 5 bases and J by 0 bases, leaving 14 bases between them. CDR3 sequence: CASSHGTPYSNQPQHF. The CDR3 nucleotides read TGTGCCAGCAGCCACGGGACTCCTTATAGCAATCAGCCCCAGCATTTT.

The rearrangement joins TRBV29-1 to TRBJ2-1; a possible D gene is TRBD2 (6 bases). CDR3 size: 15 residues. Trimming took off 3 bases at V and 7 bases at J, with 19 bases between the two ends. CDR1 and CDR2 (germline): SQVTM, ANQGSEA. Here the CDR3 DNA reads TGCAGCGTTGAGGAAATGGGAGGTGGTTCGAATGAGCAGTTCTTC. This encodes CSVEEMGGGSNEQFF.

The chain recombines TRBV7-2 with TRBJ2-1; TRBD2 aligns across 8 bases. The CDR3 is 12 amino acids. Trimming cost V 3 bases and J 8 bases; bases outside gene matches: 0. Per germline, CDR1 SGHTA and CDR2 FQGNSA. The CDR3 region has the DNA TGTGCCAGCAGCTTGACTAGCGATGAGCAGTTCTTC. This gives the protein CASSLTSDEQFF.